A single sample gave rise to the 25 T cell receptor beta chains below, sequenced in a study of shared clonotypes between healthy human individuals. Selected positively for CCR7 and CD45RO-negative, naive CD8 cells excluded terminally differentiated effector memory CD45RA+ cells. Data came from immunoSEQ multiplex PCR; TCRdb stores just in-frame clones and leaves some out. The sample consists of around 1.9 million clones, roughly 93% of them appearing once. The sample consisted of naive CD8+ T cells from PBMCs. These receptors all stem from a man younger than 30 in good health. Some clones in this sample may be carry-over from other donors' samples.

The chain links TRBV15 to TRBJ1-1, with D uncertain. The CDR3 sequence is 13 residues long. CDR1 is LNHNV and CDR2 is YYDKDF in the germline V gene (reference sequence). V lost 3 bases, J lost 3 bases, and 8 bases lay in between. As DNA, the CDR3 is TGTGCCACCAGCAGGTCCACTTACACTGAAGCTTTCTTT. Amino acid sequence: CATSRSTYTEAFF. Drawing the rest from reference TRBV15 and TRBJ1-1, the complete variable domain is DAMVIQNPRYQVTQFGKPVTLSCSQTLNHNVMYWYQQKSSQAPKLLFHYYDKDFNNEADTPDNFQSRRPNTSFCFLDIRSPGLGDTAMYLCATSRSTYTEAFFGQGTRLTVV.

This chain links TRBV7-3 with TRBJ2-5; 8 nucleotides match TRBD1. CDR1 and CDR2 (germline): SGHTA, FQGTGA. After removal of 6 bases from V and 2 bases from J, the junction contained 5 bases not matched to a gene. The length of the CDR3 is 14 residues. CDR3 sequence: CASSSDRGQETQYF. As DNA, the CDR3 is TGTGCCAGCAGTTCTGACAGGGGACAAGAGACCCAGTACTTC.

About this clone: The sample contains more than one DNA sequence encoding this CDR3. The gene calls are TRBV27 and TRBJ2-1; D is possibly TRBD1 or TRBD2 (6 bases each). V lost 2 bases to trimming and J lost 8 bases, with 7 bases between them. Germline loops: CDR1 MNHEY, CDR2 SMNVEV (reference sequence). This CDR3 spans 12 amino acids. The CDR3 region has the DNA TGTGCCAGCAGTTTAAGGGGGGATGAGCAGTTCTTC. This encodes CASSLRGDEQFF.

V gene TRBV25-1 combines with J gene TRBJ2-1; D not resolved. CDR1 and CDR2 from the germline V gene are MGHDK and SYGVNS. Trimming stripped 2 bases from V and 9 bases from J, with 11 bases between. CDR3 length equals 13 residues. The CDR3 sequence: CASSELLTGEQFF. The DNA for the CDR3 is TGTGCCAGCAGTGAACTACTGACCGGTGAGCAGTTCTTC.

The chain is built from TRBV19 and TRBJ2-1, with D possibly matching TRBD2 (6 bases). This CDR3 spans 14 amino acids. Trimming took off 5 bases at V and 6 bases at J, with 14 bases between the two ends. Per the germline V gene, CDR1 is LNHDA and CDR2 is SQIVND (reference sequence). The CDR3 here is CASSLGTAFNEQFF. The CDR3 DNA follows: TGTGCCAGTAGTCTTGGGACTGCCTTCAATGAGCAGTTCTTC. Based on the CDR3 plus reference TRBV19 and TRBJ2-1, the full variable domain is DGGITQSPKYLFRKEGQNVTLSCEQNLNHDAMYWYRQDPGQGLRLIYYSQIVNDFQKGDIAEGYSVSREKKESFPLTVTSAQKNPTAFYLCASSLGTAFNEQFFGPGTRLTVL.

This clone was seen a few times. The chain recombines TRBV10-2 with TRBJ1-1; D uncertain. The germline V gene has CDR1 WSHSY and CDR2 SAAADI. Trimming stripped 0 bases from V and 1 base from J, with 9 bases between. The CDR3 is 15 residues long. Here the CDR3 reads CASSESWGANTEAFF. The CDR3 nucleotides are TGCGCCAGCAGTGAGTCGTGGGGAGCGAACACTGAAGCTTTCTTT.

Of note for this clone: In the same sample, other DNA sequences code for this CDR3. The V and J genes are TRBV5-6 and TRBJ2-7; D gene unclear. Germline V gives CDR1 SGHDT, CDR2 YYEEEE. This CDR3 comprises 14 residues. Trimming took off 0 bases at V and 2 bases at J, with 9 bases between the two ends. DNA for the CDR3: TGTGCCAGCAGCTTGGGTCAGAGTCCCTACGAGCAGTACTTC. Protein: CASSLGQSPYEQYF.

This clone has a handful of counts. Other DNA sequences in this sample translate to the same CDR3. The chain has TRBV18 and TRBJ2-7, with 9 bases aligning to TRBD1. CDR1 is KGHSH and CDR2 is LQKENI in the germline V gene. CDR3 length: 15 amino acids. V lost 3 bases and J lost 4; bases outside the gene matches: 7. CDR3 sequence: CASSPPGQGLYEQYF. CDR3 DNA: TGTGCCAGCTCACCGCCGGGACAGGGATTATACGAGCAGTACTTC.

This clone was counted once. The same CDR3 can be traced to other DNA sequences in this sample. The J gene is TRBJ1-1, the V gene TRBV9; D not certain. Germline V gives CDR1 SGDLS, CDR2 YYNGEE. Trimming removed 2 bases from V and 1 base from J, with 9 bases in between. CDR3 length: 14 residues. This CDR3 reads CASSVGRPNTEAFF. CDR3 DNA: TGTGCCAGCAGCGTGGGCAGACCGAACACTGAAGCTTTCTTT.

The chain combines TRBV11-2 with TRBJ2-1; 9 bases align to TRBD2. The V and J ends lost 2 bases and 5 bases, in that order; junction bases with no gene match: 7. Germline assignment: CDR1 SGHAT and CDR2 FQNNGV. The length of the CDR3 is 16 residues. The CDR3 here is CASSLYSRLADNEQFF. The CDR3 DNA is TGTGCCAGCAGCTTATACAGTCGACTAGCGGACAATGAGCAGTTCTTC.

The gene calls are TRBV27 and TRBJ2-7, with D tentatively TRBD1 (6 bases). Looked up from germline, CDR1 is MNHEY and CDR2 is SMNVEV (reference sequence). The CDR3 loop spans 14 amino acids. Trimming left V 6 bases short and J 9 bases short, with 21 bases between. This CDR3 reads CASRGAGTGFGQYF. The CDR3 DNA is TGTGCCAGCAGGGGGGCCGGGACGGGGTTCGGGCAGTACTTC.

The CDR3 reads CASSLVLAGGLDEQYF. DNA of the CDR3: TGTGCCAGCAGCTTAGTTCTAGCGGGAGGTCTCGACGAGCAGTACTTC. The rearrangement joins TRBV7-2 to TRBJ2-7; 11 nucleotides align to TRBD2. J was trimmed by 5 bases and V by 1 base; bases with no gene match: 7. CDR3 length equals 16 residues. Germline-derived CDR1 and CDR2 are SGHTA and FQGNSA.

The V gene is TRBV5-1, the J gene TRBJ2-3, with unresolved D. This CDR3 is 13 amino acids long. Germline V gives CDR1 SGHRS, CDR2 YFSETQ. Trimming left V 1 base short and J 5 bases short, with 8 bases between. The CDR3 here is CASSLSFVDTQYF. CDR3 in DNA: TGCGCCAGCAGCTTGAGTTTCGTAGATACGCAGTATTTT. The whole variable domain, remainder taken from reference TRBV5-1 and TRBJ2-3, is KAGVTQTPRYLIKTRGQQVTLSCSPISGHRSVSWYQQTPGQGLQFLFEYFSETQRNKGNFPGRFSGRQFSNSRSEMNVSTLELGDSALYLCASSLSFVDTQYFGPGTRLTVL.

The chain couples TRBV11-2 to TRBJ2-2; the D gene is possibly TRBD2 (6 bases). V was clipped by 1 base and J by 3 bases, with 12 bases between them. CDR3 size: 16 residues. Germline-derived CDR1 and CDR2 are SGHAT and FQNNGV. For the CDR3, the DNA is TGTGCCAGCAGCTTAGTGAAAGCGGGCGACACCGGGGAGCTGTTTTTT. Translation: CASSLVKAGDTGELFF.

This chain links TRBV7-9 with TRBJ2-3; 11 nucleotides agree with TRBD2. V shed 4 bases and J 2 bases; nucleotides not matched to a gene: 2. Germline V gene lookup returns CDR1 SEHNR and CDR2 FQNEAQ (reference sequence). The CDR3 is made up of 15 amino acids. The CDR3 sequence is CASSSTSGTTDTQYF. The DNA of the CDR3 is TGTGCCAGCAGCTCGACTAGCGGGACCACAGATACGCAGTATTTT.

V is TRBV7-9 and J is TRBJ2-7; 8 bases line up with TRBD2. The germline V gene encodes CDR1 SEHNR and CDR2 FQNEAQ (reference sequence). This CDR3 is 13 amino acids long. The V segment lost 5 bases and the J segment 6 bases; nucleotides outside the gene matches: 6. The CDR3 reads CASSPFGRVEQYF. The CDR3 bases are TGTGCCAGCAGCCCCTTCGGGAGGGTCGAGCAGTACTTC.

V and J are TRBV10-3 and TRBJ1-5; no clear D gene. Deletions cut 4 bases from V and 5 bases from J, with 9 bases between. Germline V gene sequence: CDR1 ENHRY, CDR2 SYGVKD. The CDR3 covers 13 residues. CDR3 DNA sequence: TGTGCCATCAGTGTAGGGAAGCATCAGCCCCAGCATTTT. It codes for CAISVGKHQPQHF.

The CDR3 region is CASSIPGVRSYNEQFF. The CDR3 nucleotides read TGTGCCAGTAGTATCCCAGGGGTGAGGTCCTACAATGAGCAGTTCTTC. The chain uses TRBV19 and TRBJ2-1; possible D gene TRBD1, 6 bases. This CDR3 has 16 residues. Germline-derived CDR1 and CDR2 are LNHDA and SQIVND (reference sequence). Trimming cost V 3 bases and J 1 base, with 13 bases left between them.

This clone was recorded only once. The genes are TRBV5-6 and TRBJ2-5; the D is unclear. The DNA end favors TRBJ2-7, so the J call may be wrong. The CDR3 loop spans 16 amino acids. Germline CDR1 reads SGHDT; CDR2 reads YYEEEE. The CDR3 loop is CASSRAAPLYLYEQYF. The CDR3 coding sequence is TGTGCCAGCAGCCGTGCCGCGCCCCTGTATCTCTACGAGCAGTACTTC.

V gene TRBV6-1 combines with J gene TRBJ2-7; tentatively, D is TRBD1 (6 bases). Trimming left V 6 bases short and J 5 bases short, with 14 bases between. Germline V gives CDR1 MNHNS, CDR2 SASEGT. CDR3 length: 13 amino acids. CDR3 sequence (DNA): TGTGCCAGCAGGAACAGGGACCCCCACGAGCAGTACTTC. It codes for CASRNRDPHEQYF.

V is TRBV9 and J is TRBJ2-1, with D perhaps assigned TRBD1 or TRBD2 (5 bases each). Germline-derived CDR1 and CDR2 are SGDLS and YYNGEE. The V and J ends lost 4 bases and 7 bases respectively, with 24 bases between them. CDR3 length: 17 amino acids. CDR3 amino acids: CASSLYLGAPLGNEQFF. The CDR3 bases are TGTGCCAGCAGCCTCTACCTCGGGGCCCCCTTGGGTAATGAGCAGTTCTTC.

The J gene is TRBJ2-7, the V gene TRBV28; 7 nucleotides line up with TRBD2. The CDR3 covers 14 residues. The germline CDR1 and CDR2 sequences are MDHEN and SYDVKM. The V and J ends lost 1 base and 4 bases, in that order; junction bases with no gene match: 4. The CDR3 spells CASSLLGGGYEQYF. CDR3 in DNA: TGTGCCAGCAGTTTATTGGGGGGAGGGTACGAGCAGTACTTC. The full variable domain, with the rest looked up from reference TRBV28 and TRBJ2-7, is DVKVTQSSRYLVKRTGEKVFLECVQDMDHENMFWYRQDPGLGLRLIYFSYDVKMKEKGDIPEGYSVSREKKERFSLILESASTNQTSMYLCASSLLGGGYEQYFGPGTRLTVT.

Points on this clone: Additional DNA sequences in this sample encode the identical CDR3. The chain uses TRBV19 and TRBJ2-7; D call uncertain. The CDR3 totals 13 residues. V shed 6 bases and J shed 2 bases, with 11 bases lying between them. Germline V gene lookup returns CDR1 LNHDA and CDR2 SQIVND (reference sequence). This CDR3 reads CASSIDLPYEQYF. Written as DNA, the CDR3 is TGTGCCAGTAGCATCGACCTACCCTACGAGCAGTACTTC.

The chain links TRBV11-2 to TRBJ2-7, with TRBD2 identical over 9 bases. The CDR3 is 15 residues long. The ends lost 5 bases at V and 8 bases at J; junction bases unmatched: 13. From germline, CDR1 is SGHAT and CDR2 FQNNGV. The CDR3 loop reads CASSLSVASGNQQYF. In nucleotides, the CDR3 is TGTGCCAGCAGCCTTTCCGTCGCTAGCGGGAATCAGCAGTACTTC.

The rearrangement uses TRBV7-8 and TRBJ2-1, with 8 bases identical to TRBD2. The germline gives CDR1 SGHVS, CDR2 FQNEAQ. The junction had 12 bases not matched to a gene; V was cut back by 1 base and J by 7 bases. This CDR3 is built from 17 residues. The CDR3 here is CASSLVAGTSKGNEQFF. The CDR3 coding sequence is TGTGCCAGCAGCTTAGTTGCCGGGACTAGTAAGGGGAATGAGCAGTTCTTC.